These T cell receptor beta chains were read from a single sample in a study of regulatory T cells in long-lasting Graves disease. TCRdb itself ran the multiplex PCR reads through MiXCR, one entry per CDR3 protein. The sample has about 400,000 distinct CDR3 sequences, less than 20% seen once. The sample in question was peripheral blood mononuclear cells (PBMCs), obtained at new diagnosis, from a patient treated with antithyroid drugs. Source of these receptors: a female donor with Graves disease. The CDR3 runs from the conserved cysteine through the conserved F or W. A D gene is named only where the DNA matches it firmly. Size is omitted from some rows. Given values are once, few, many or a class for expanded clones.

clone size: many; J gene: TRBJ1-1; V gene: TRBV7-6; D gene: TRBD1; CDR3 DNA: TGTGCCAGCAGCGGGGGGGGACAGGGGGACGCTGAAGCTTTCTTT; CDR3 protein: CASSGGGQGDAEAFF
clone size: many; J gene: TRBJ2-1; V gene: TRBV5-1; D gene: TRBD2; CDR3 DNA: TGCGCCAGCAGCCAGAATGCCGGGACTATCAATGAGCAGTTCTTC; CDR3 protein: CASSQNAGTINEQFF
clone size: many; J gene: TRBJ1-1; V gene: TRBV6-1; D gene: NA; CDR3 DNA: TGTGCCAGCAGTCCTCGGGCCCAGGAAGCTTTCTTT; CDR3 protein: CASSPRAQEAFF
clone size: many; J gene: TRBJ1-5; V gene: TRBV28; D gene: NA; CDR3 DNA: TGTGCCAGCAGATATGGGAATCAGCCCCAGCATTTT; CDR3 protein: CASRYGNQPQHF
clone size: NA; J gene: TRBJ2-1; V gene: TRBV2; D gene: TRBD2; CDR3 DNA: TGTGCCAGCAGTGAGCCTAGCGGGATCAACTATGAGCAGTTCTTC; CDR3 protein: CASSEPSGINYEQFF
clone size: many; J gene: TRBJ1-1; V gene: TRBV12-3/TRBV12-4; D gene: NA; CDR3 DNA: TGTGCCAGCAGTTTATTCCCAGGTGTTGGCACTGAAGCTTTCTTT; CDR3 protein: CASSLFPGVGTEAFF
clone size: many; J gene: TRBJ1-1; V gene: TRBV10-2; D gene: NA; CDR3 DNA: TGCGCCAGCAGTGAGATGGGGGGCACTGAAGCTTTCTTT; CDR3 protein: CASSEMGGTEAFF
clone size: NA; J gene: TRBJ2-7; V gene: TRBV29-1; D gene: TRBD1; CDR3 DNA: TGCAGCGTTGCGACAGGGGGCTTGAACGAGCAGTACTTC; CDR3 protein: CSVATGGLNEQYF
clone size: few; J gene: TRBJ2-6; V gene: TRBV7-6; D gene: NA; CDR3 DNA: TGTGCCAGCAGCAACGGTGGCGTCTCTGGGGCCAACGTCCTGACTTTC; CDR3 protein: CASSNGGVSGANVLTF
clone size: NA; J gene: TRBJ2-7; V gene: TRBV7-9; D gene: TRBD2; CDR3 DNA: TGTGCCAGCAGCGGGACTAGCGGGAGATCCCGCTCCTACGAGCAGTACTTC; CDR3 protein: CASSGTSGRSRSYEQYF
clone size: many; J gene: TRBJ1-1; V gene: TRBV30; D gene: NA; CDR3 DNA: TGTGCCTGGAAAGAAGGGCTTAACACTGAAGCTTTCTTT; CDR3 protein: CAWKEGLNTEAFF
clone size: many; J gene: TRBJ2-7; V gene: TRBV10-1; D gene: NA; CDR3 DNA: TGCGCCAGCAGTGGACAGGTCCAAAAGCAGTACTTC; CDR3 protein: CASSGQVQKQYF
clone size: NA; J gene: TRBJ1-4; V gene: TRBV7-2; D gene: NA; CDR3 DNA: TGTGCCAGCAGCTCTGCCGACGGACAAACAACTAATGAAAAACTGTTTTTT; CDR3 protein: CASSSADGQTTNEKLFF
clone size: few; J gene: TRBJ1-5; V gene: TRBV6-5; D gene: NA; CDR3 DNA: TGTGCCAGCAGTTTCCGACCAGAACTCCAGCCCCAGCATTTT; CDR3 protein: CASSFRPELQPQHF
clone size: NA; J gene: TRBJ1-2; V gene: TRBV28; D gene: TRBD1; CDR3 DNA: TGTGCCAGCAGTAAGGACAGGGGAAATAAGTATTATGGCTACACCTTC; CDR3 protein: CASSKDRGNKYYGYTF
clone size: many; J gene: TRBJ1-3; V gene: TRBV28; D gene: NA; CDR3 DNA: TGTGCCAGCAGTTTTGGTTGGCTGTCCTCTGGAAACACCATATATTTT; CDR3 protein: CASSFGWLSSGNTIYF
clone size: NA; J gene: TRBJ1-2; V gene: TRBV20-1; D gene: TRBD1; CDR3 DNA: TGCAGTGCTATGGGACAGGGGTACTATGGCTACACCTTC; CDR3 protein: CSAMGQGYYGYTF
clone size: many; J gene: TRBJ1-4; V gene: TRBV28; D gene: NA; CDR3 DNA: TGTGCCAGCAGTCCCGGGACTACCTATGAAAAACTGTTTTTT; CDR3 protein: CASSPGTTYEKLFF
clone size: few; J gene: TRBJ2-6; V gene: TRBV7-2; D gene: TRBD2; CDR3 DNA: TGTGCCAGCAGCCAACTAGCGGTCTCTGGGGCCAACGTCCTGACTTTC; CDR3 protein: CASSQLAVSGANVLTF
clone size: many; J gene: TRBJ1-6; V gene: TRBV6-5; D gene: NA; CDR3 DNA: TGTGCCAGCAGTTACTCGAGCTCCTATAATTCACCCCTCCACTTT; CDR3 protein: CASSYSSSYNSPLHF
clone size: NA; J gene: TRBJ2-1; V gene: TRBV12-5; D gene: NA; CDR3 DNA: TGTGCTAGTGGTTTCCGGCCGCCCAGCTCCTACAATGAGCAGTTCTTC; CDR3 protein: CASGFRPPSSYNEQFF
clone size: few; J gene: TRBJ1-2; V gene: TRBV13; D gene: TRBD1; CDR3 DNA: TGTGCCAGCAGCCACGGACAGGGAGATGGCTACACCTTC; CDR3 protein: CASSHGQGDGYTF
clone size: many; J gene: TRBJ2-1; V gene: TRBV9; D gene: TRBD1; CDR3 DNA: TGTGCCAGCAGCCCCCACCACAGGGGGCGGTATCATGAGCAGTTCTTC; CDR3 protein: CASSPHHRGRYHEQFF
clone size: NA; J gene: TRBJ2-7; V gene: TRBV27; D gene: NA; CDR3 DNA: TGTGCCAGCCCTTCTCTTGATCACGAGCAGTACTTC; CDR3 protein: CASPSLDHEQYF
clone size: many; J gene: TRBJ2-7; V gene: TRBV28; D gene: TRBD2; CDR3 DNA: TGTGCCAGCATTCTAGATAGCGGGGCAAACTCCTACGAGCAGTACTTC; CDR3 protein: CASILDSGANSYEQYF
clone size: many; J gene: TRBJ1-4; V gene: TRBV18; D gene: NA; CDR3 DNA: TGTGCCAGCTCACCACCCAACAGCCTAGAAAAACTGTTTTTT; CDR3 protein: CASSPPNSLEKLFF
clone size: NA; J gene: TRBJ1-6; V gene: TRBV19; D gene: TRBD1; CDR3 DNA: TGTGCCGGTAGTGCGGACAGGGCCTATAATTCACCCCTCCACTTT; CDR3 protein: CAGSADRAYNSPLHF